Below, 2 T cell receptor beta chains from the same sample are listed, as sequenced in a study of tumor-infiltrating lymphocytes in primary liver carcinoma. Out of unsorted whole blood came the blood RNA, and germline DNA was extracted as well. With roughly 0.5 ug total RNA as template and a constant-region primer, TCR beta cDNA was made. Employing slightly modified ARM-PCR, three nested multiplex PCR rounds were run, and these gave rise to the TCR beta libraries. The first two PCR rounds used TRBV1-TRBV30 forward primers with a C-beta reverse primer, about 10 cycles each. Each CDR3 protein gets one entry after TCRdb re-called the multiplex PCR reads with MiXCR. The table has 300,000 to 400,000 distinct CDR3 sequences, 65% seen once. Specimen: peripheral blood. These receptors came from a man aged 40-49 years with primary liver carcinoma and hepatitis B virus infection.

V usage is TRBV4-1 and J usage is TRBJ2-1; no clear D gene. Trimming stripped 10 bases from V and 9 bases from J, with 25 bases between. CDR1 and CDR2 from the germline V gene are MGHRA and YSYEKL. The CDR3 totals 15 residues. CDR3 bases: TGCGCCAACAGTCCGCTCGGTAACAACAACACTGAGCAGTTCTTC. It translates to CANSPLGNNNTEQFF.

To note about this clonotype: No conserved phenylalanine or tryptophan is present at the end of the CDR3, so a read error is the likely explanation. The chain links TRBV4-1 to TRBJ2-1; D unclear. V was clipped by 8 bases and J by 0 bases, with 14 bases between them. CDR3 length equals 15 residues. Germline V CDR1 and CDR2: MGHRA, YSYEKL. The CDR3 loop reads CASGQGPSSYNEQFL. CDR3 DNA sequence: TGCGCCAGCGGTCAAGGTCCTAGCTCCTACAATGAGCAGTTCTTA.